The 27 T cell receptor beta chains given below trace back to one sample, sequenced in a study of T cells in Graves' hyperthyroidism and ophthalmopathy. From RNA transcripts, TCR beta CDR3 regions were amplified. The primer set for the first-round RT-PCR of the TCR CDR3 was HTBI. TCRdb re-analysed the multiplex PCR reads in MiXCR, keeping a single row per CDR3 protein. In the table there are approximately 620,000 distinct CDR3 sequences, roughly 16% of which are singletons. The material sequenced was blood. The receptors were gathered from a middle-aged woman with Graves' ophthalmopathy.

This chain uses TRBV12-3 or TRBV12-4 with TRBJ2-7, with D perhaps TRBD2 (7 bases). CDR3 length equals 14 residues. Trimming cost V 6 bases and J 4 bases, with 16 bases left between them. The CDR3, as DNA: TGTGCCAGCAGCTGGGGGGAGGGGGTATACGAGCAGTACTTC. Its protein is CASSWGEGVYEQYF.

This clonotype was counted many times. The rearrangement uses TRBV20-1 and TRBJ1-2, with D tentatively TRBD1 (5 bases). The CDR3 totals 11 residues. V was cut by 5 bases and J by 4 bases, with 8 bases left in between. CDR1 is DFQATT, CDR2 SNEGSKA, per germline (reference sequence). The CDR3: CSAGGGYGYTF. Written as DNA, the CDR3 is TGCAGTGCTGGGGGGGGCTATGGCTACACCTTC.

This clonotype was observed at least ten times. The J gene is TRBJ1-1, the V gene TRBV6-1; D not certain. V lost 4 bases and J 2 bases, leaving 14 bases between the germline ends. Germline V gives CDR1 MNHNS, CDR2 SASEGT. CDR3 length: 15 residues. The CDR3, as DNA: TGTGCCAGCAGTGTAGTAAAGGCTGGAAACACTGAAGCTTTCTTT. It codes for CASSVVKAGNTEAFF.

This clonotype was counted ten times or more. Compared with germline, one end of the junction differs, possibly owing to a read error. This chain connects TRBV20-1 to TRBJ2-2; possibly TRBD1 or TRBD2 for D (6 bases each). CDR3 length: 14 residues. From germline, CDR1 is DFQATT and CDR2 SNEGSKA (reference sequence). CDR3 bases: TGCAGCGCTAGGGGGGATGGGAACACCGGGGAGCTGTTTTTT. The encoded protein is CSARGDGNTGELFF.

V usage is TRBV2 and J usage is TRBJ2-3; D might be TRBD1 or TRBD2, each matching 5 bases. Trimming left V 6 bases short and J 0 bases short, with 16 bases between. Germline V gene lookup returns CDR1 SNHLY and CDR2 FYNNEI. The CDR3 consists of 16 residues. The CDR3 region is CASSRDQGFSTDTQYF. The CDR3 nucleotides are TGTGCCAGCAGCCGGGACCAGGGATTTAGCACAGATACGCAGTATTTT.

This clonotype came up a few times. The rearrangement uses TRBV4-1 and TRBJ1-5, with D tentatively TRBD1 (5 bases). Germline V gene sequence: CDR1 MGHRA, CDR2 YSYEKL. V was shortened by 1 base and J by 7 bases, with 14 bases between the two germline ends. CDR3 length equals 15 residues. The CDR3 sequence is CASSQGQRARQPQHF. The CDR3 nucleotides are TGCGCCAGCAGCCAAGGACAGAGGGCAAGGCAGCCCCAGCATTTT.

The chain links TRBV4-1 to TRBJ2-5; 9 bases agree with TRBD2. The V and J ends lost 1 base and 0 bases, in that order; junction bases with no gene match: 6. Germline lookup yields CDR1 MGHRA and CDR2 YSYEKL. The CDR3 extends over 17 amino acids. CDR3 region: CASSQVFKRGDQETQYF. The DNA for the CDR3 is TGCGCCAGCAGCCAAGTTTTCAAGCGGGGGGACCAAGAGACCCAGTACTTC.

V gene TRBV19 combines with J gene TRBJ1-4; 7 nucleotides match TRBD1. After removal of 7 bases from V and 10 bases from J, the junction contained 18 bases not matched to a gene. This CDR3 region has 16 residues. CDR1 and CDR2 (germline): LNHDA, SQIVND (reference sequence). The DNA of the CDR3 is TGTGCCAGTACTACGACCTCCGGGACAGCTACCGGAAAACTGTTTTTT. It encodes CASTTTSGTATGKLFF.

This clonotype came up a few times. A much more abundant neighbour one base away suggests this may be a read error. The rearrangement uses TRBV27 and TRBJ2-5; D possibly uses TRBD1 or TRBD2 (6 bases each). With 7 bases removed from V and 5 bases from J, the gap between germline ends came to 20 bases. The CDR3 totals 15 residues. The germline V gene encodes CDR1 MNHEY and CDR2 SMNVEV (reference sequence). CDR3 loop: CASISGGGTGETQYF. The CDR3 nucleotides are TGTGCCAGCATTTCCGGAGGGGGAACAGGGGAGACCCAGTACTTC.

V is TRBV20-1 and J is TRBJ2-5; TRBD2 matches at 8 bases. The CDR3 is 16 amino acids. CDR1 DFQATT and CDR2 SNEGSKA come from the germline V gene (reference sequence). Trimming at V came to 0 bases and at J to 3 bases, leaving 9 bases not matched to a gene. For the CDR3, the DNA is TGCAGTGCTAGAGACGTATTGATAGCGGGGAAAGAGACCCAGTACTTC. This gives the protein CSARDVLIAGKETQYF.

The chain has TRBV10-3 and TRBJ2-1; D might be TRBD1 or TRBD2, each matching 5 bases. The CDR3 sequence is 14 residues long. V was shortened by 4 bases and J by 8 bases, with 15 bases between the two germline ends. Germline CDR1 reads ENHRY; CDR2 reads SYGVKD. The CDR3 DNA sequence: TGTGCCATCAGTGGGCGTCAGGGAGAAGATGAGCAGTTCTTC. Translating it yields CAISGRQGEDEQFF.

This clonotype was picked up a small number of times. The chain joins TRBV6-1 to TRBJ1-1; 10 nucleotides line up with TRBD1. After removal of 10 bases from V and 7 bases from J, the junction contained 9 bases not matched to a gene. The CDR3 length is 13 residues. Germline-derived CDR1 and CDR2 are MNHNS and SASEGT. CDR3 sequence (DNA): TGTGCCACTTCATGGGACAGGGGCTATGAAGCTTTCTTT. Protein sequence: CATSWDRGYEAFF.

This clonotype came up many times. The CDR3 sequence is CASSSDYNEQFF. The DNA of the CDR3 is TGTGCCAGCAGTTCCGACTACAATGAGCAGTTCTTC. The chain is built from TRBV28 and TRBJ2-1, with D unclear. CDR1 and CDR2 (germline): MDHEN, SYDVKM. Trimming removed 4 bases at V and 3 bases at J, with 4 bases between. This CDR3 comprises 12 residues. Using reference TRBV28 and TRBJ2-1 for the parts outside the CDR3, the full variable domain is DVKVTQSSRYLVKRTGEKVFLECVQDMDHENMFWYRQDPGLGLRLIYFSYDVKMKEKGDIPEGYSVSREKKERFSLILESASTNQTSMYLCASSSDYNEQFFGPGTRLTVL.

In its sample, this clonotype was seen a few times. The chain joins TRBV20-1 to TRBJ2-3; TRBD2 is a possible D gene (5 bases). The germline gives CDR1 DFQATT, CDR2 SNEGSKA (reference sequence). Trimming removed 7 bases from V and 1 base from J, with 18 bases in between. The CDR3 extends over 15 amino acids. CDR3 nucleotide sequence: TGCAGTGGGTGGTGGTGGGGAGCGGGCACAGATACGCAGTATTTT. Translating it yields CSGWWWGAGTDTQYF.

At least ten counts were recorded for this clonotype. The rearrangement joins TRBV3-1 to TRBJ2-1; 9 nucleotides match TRBD2. Germline CDR1 LGHDT, CDR2 YNNKEL (reference sequence). The J segment lost 4 bases and the V segment lost 6 bases, leaving 7 bases of the junction unmatched. The CDR3 is made up of 15 amino acids. The CDR3 DNA sequence: TGTGCCAGCAGTGCGTCTAGCGGGGTTTACAATGAGCAGTTCTTC. Translated: CASSASSGVYNEQFF.

This clonotype was counted ten times or more. This chain uses TRBV3-1 with TRBJ2-1; tentative D call: TRBD2 (6 bases). Trimming left V 1 base short and J 5 bases short, with 6 bases between. The CDR3 is made up of 13 amino acids. CDR1 LGHDT and CDR2 YNNKEL come from the germline V gene (reference sequence). The CDR3 is CASSQGTNNEQFF. Written as DNA, the CDR3 is TGTGCCAGCAGCCAAGGGACTAACAATGAGCAGTTCTTC.

This clonotype was detected once. The genes are TRBV5-1 and TRBJ2-5; maybe TRBD2 (5 bases). The CDR3 length is 15 residues. CDR1 is SGHRS, CDR2 YFSETQ, per germline. Trimming took 0 bases from V and 1 from J, leaving 10 bases between them. Here the CDR3 reads CASSLATGIQETQYF. CDR3 DNA: TGCGCCAGCAGCTTGGCTACGGGGATCCAAGAGACCCAGTACTTC.

This rearrangement joins TRBV7-9 to TRBJ2-1; the match to TRBD1 covers 7 bases. Looked up from germline, CDR1 is SEHNR and CDR2 is FQNEAQ (reference sequence). The CDR3 length is 13 residues. V lost 4 bases and J lost 10; bases outside the gene matches: 7. The CDR3 loop is CASSSRQGWEQFF. As DNA, the CDR3 is TGTGCCAGCAGCTCTCGACAGGGTTGGGAGCAGTTCTTC.

V is TRBV5-6 and J is TRBJ2-6; no definite D call. The CDR3 runs to 18 residues. Germline V CDR1 and CDR2: SGHDT, YYEEEE. Trimming stripped 4 bases from V and 0 bases from J, with 17 bases between. CDR3 coding DNA: TGTGCCAGCAGCACACAGAGAGTTCACCCCTCTGGGGCCAACGTCCTGACTTTC. Protein: CASSTQRVHPSGANVLTF. The whole variable domain, remainder taken from reference TRBV5-6 and TRBJ2-6, is DAGVTQSPTHLIKTRGQQVTLRCSPKSGHDTVSWYQQALGQGPQFIFQYYEEEERQRGNFPDRFSGHQFPNYSSELNVNALLLGDSALYLCASSTQRVHPSGANVLTFGAGSRLTVL.

This clonotype was recorded many times. V is TRBV6-1 and J is TRBJ2-3, with unresolved D. V was pared by 2 bases and J by 2 bases, with 11 bases between. Germline V gives CDR1 MNHNS, CDR2 SASEGT. The CDR3 is made up of 15 amino acids. The chain's CDR3 is CASSEQLIPTDTQYF. The CDR3 DNA follows: TGTGCCAGCAGTGAACAGCTGATACCCACAGATACGCAGTATTTT.

CDR3 sequence (DNA): TGTGCCAGCAGCTTAGCGCGTCTTAGTCTTAACTATGGCTACACCTTC. As protein: CASSLARLSLNYGYTF. The chain employs TRBV7-9 and TRBJ1-2; the D is unclear. The CDR3 length is 16 residues. V lost 0 bases, J lost 1 base, and 12 bases lay in between. CDR1 and CDR2 from the germline V gene are SEHNR and FQNEAQ (reference sequence).

Many counts were recorded for this clonotype. This rearrangement joins TRBV11-2 to TRBJ2-7, with D possibly called TRBD1 or TRBD2 (5 bases each). The CDR3 is 15 residues long. CDR1 SGHAT and CDR2 FQNNGV come from the germline V gene. The V gene lost 3 bases and the J gene lost 4 bases, with 16 bases spanning the gap. The CDR3 region is CASSLGRTTGYEQYF. CDR3 sequence (DNA): TGTGCCAGCAGCTTGGGACGGACGACCGGGTACGAGCAGTACTTC.

The chain employs TRBV2 and TRBJ1-3; 8 nucleotides align to TRBD1. The germline V gene encodes CDR1 SNHLY and CDR2 FYNNEI. V trimming: 6 bases; J trimming: 4 bases; junction bases outside the gene matches: 8. The CDR3 has 15 residues. CDR3 residues: CASSRTGIGGNTIYF. DNA of the CDR3: TGTGCCAGCAGCCGGACAGGGATTGGGGGAAACACCATATATTTT.

This clonotype was detected many times. This chain uses TRBV30 with TRBJ1-2; D unresolved. Germline values: CDR1 GTSNPN, CDR2 SVGIG (reference sequence). CDR3 length: 13 residues. V lost 0 bases, J lost 1 base, and 6 bases lay in between. In DNA form, the CDR3 reads TGTGCCTGGAGTGTAAGGATTAACTATGGCTACACCTTC. Protein product: CAWSVRINYGYTF.

CDR3 loop: CASSFSPGDTNINYGYTF. The CDR3 DNA is TGTGCCAGCAGCTTTTCCCCAGGGGACACTAACATTAACTATGGCTACACCTTC. The J gene is TRBJ1-2, the V gene TRBV7-2, with D possibly being TRBD1 (6 bases). Trimming removed 3 bases from V and 1 base from J, with 21 bases in between. The CDR3 spans 18 residues. The germline CDR1 and CDR2 sequences are SGHTA and FQGNSA. Supplemented by reference TRBV7-2 and TRBJ1-2, the full variable domain reads GAGVSQSPSNKVTEKGKDVELRCDPISGHTALYWYRQSLGQGLEFLIYFQGNSAPDKSGLPSDRFSAERTGGSVSTLTIQRTQQEDSAVYLCASSFSPGDTNINYGYTFGSGTRLTVV.

This clonotype was counted ten times or more. The chain joins TRBV30 to TRBJ2-7, with D unresolved. CDR3 length: 12 residues. V was trimmed by 1 base and J by 1 base, leaving 5 bases between them. Germline CDR1 is GTSNPN and CDR2 is SVGIG (reference sequence). CDR3 coding DNA: TGTGCCTGGAGTGCCCCATCCTACGAGCAGTACTTC. This gives the protein CAWSAPSYEQYF.

The V call is TRBV24-1, the J call TRBJ1-2, with 7 bases that match TRBD1. The CDR3 is 13 amino acids. The germline V gene encodes CDR1 KGHDR and CDR2 SFDVKD. After removal of 4 bases from V and 5 bases from J, the junction contained 3 bases not matched to a gene. CDR3 residues: CATSDGTAYGYTF. Written as DNA, the CDR3 is TGTGCCACCAGTGACGGGACAGCGTATGGCTACACCTTC.